This passage covers 17 T cell receptor beta chains from one sample sequenced in a study of blood T cell repertoires in COVID-19. Produced via immunoSEQ multiplex PCR; TCRdb's table is partial and in-frame only. The repertoire consists of roughly 110,000 clones, with roughly 80% occurring once and the leading ten covering roughly 1.4%. Input material: peripheral blood. The receptors stem from a man in his fifties with acute or convalescent COVID-19.

CDR3 region: CSVRRVEQFTEAFF. DNA of the CDR3: TGCAGCGTCCGCAGGGTCGAGCAGTTCACTGAAGCTTTCTTT. V is TRBV29-1 and J is TRBJ1-1; D possibly corresponds to TRBD1 (5 bases). This CDR3 region has 14 residues. Looked up from germline, CDR1 is SQVTM and CDR2 is ANQGSEA. The germline V and J ends were trimmed by 6 bases and 4 bases, with 18 bases remaining between them.

The chain is built from TRBV7-6 and TRBJ2-5; 8 nucleotides match TRBD1. This CDR3 spans 15 amino acids. Trimming removed 4 bases from V and 5 bases from J; junction bases left unmatched: 9. Germline V CDR1 and CDR2: SGHVS, FNYEAQ. This chain's CDR3 is CASSSSPGGFETQYF. Written as DNA, the CDR3 is TGTGCCAGCAGCTCCAGCCCAGGGGGCTTCGAGACCCAGTACTTC.

The rearrangement links TRBV29-1 to TRBJ1-1; TRBD1 matches 7 bases. There are 13 residues in the CDR3. Trimming removed 4 bases from V and 4 bases from J; junction bases left unmatched: 6. Germline V gene data show CDR1 as SQVTM and CDR2 as ANQGSEA. The CDR3: CSVARAGGTEAFF. The CDR3 DNA is TGCAGCGTTGCCCGTGCAGGGGGCACTGAAGCTTTCTTT.

This chain uses TRBV4-1 with TRBJ1-2; perhaps TRBD1 as D (6 bases). Trimming stripped 6 bases from V and 3 bases from J, with 17 bases between. Germline lookup yields CDR1 MGHRA and CDR2 YSYEKL. The CDR3 spans 15 residues. The CDR3, as DNA: TGCGCCAGCAGTCTACAGGGTCCCCTCGACTATGGCTACACCTTC. Its translation is CASSLQGPLDYGYTF.

The chain links TRBV7-9 to TRBJ2-3, with D tentatively TRBD1 (6 bases). V lost 3 bases to trimming and J lost 4 bases, with 11 bases between them. Germline V CDR1 and CDR2: SEHNR, FQNEAQ (reference sequence). This CDR3 is built from 14 residues. The CDR3 spells CASSLSQGPDTQYF. Here the CDR3 DNA reads TGTGCCAGCAGCTTGTCGCAGGGGCCAGATACGCAGTATTTT.

The chain has TRBV3-1 (or the pseudogene TRBV3-2) and TRBJ2-1; 9 bases are a match to TRBD2. J gave up 3 bases and V 3 bases, and 9 bases lay outside the gene matches. The V gene's germline CDR1 is LGHDT and CDR2 YNNKEL (reference sequence). The CDR3 sequence is 17 residues long. The chain's CDR3 is CASSHGRGSGGYNEQFF. In DNA, the CDR3 is TGTGCCAGCAGCCACGGTCGGGGTAGCGGGGGCTACAATGAGCAGTTCTTC.

A few counts support this clone. The V gene is TRBV14, the J gene TRBJ1-6, with D possibly TRBD1 on 5 matching bases. Trimming removed 1 base from V and 6 bases from J, with 10 bases in between. Germline CDR1 is SGHDN and CDR2 is FVKESK. The CDR3 loop spans 15 amino acids. CDR3 amino acids: CASSQAWGGNSPLHF. The CDR3 DNA sequence: TGTGCCAGCAGCCAAGCCTGGGGGGGTAATTCACCCCTCCACTTT.

This chain joins TRBV4-2 and TRBJ1-2; a weak D match, TRBD1 (6 bases). The V and J ends lost 2 bases and 12 bases respectively, with 22 bases between them. The CDR3 has 15 amino acids. The germline gives CDR1 LGHNA, CDR2 YNFKEQ. CDR3 loop: CASSQNYREGNTNTF. For the CDR3, the DNA is TGTGCCAGCAGCCAAAACTACAGGGAGGGGAATACAAACACCTTC.

CDR3 DNA sequence: TGTGCCAGCACCCCCGGGGGTGGCTATGGCTACACCTTC. Residues: CASTPGGGYGYTF. The V gene is TRBV7-3, the J gene TRBJ1-2, with D possibly TRBD1 on 5 matching bases. Germline values: CDR1 SGHTA, CDR2 FQGTGA. V was trimmed by 7 bases and J by 4 bases, leaving 13 bases between them. The CDR3 has 13 amino acids.

The chain links TRBV9 to TRBJ2-3; D gene ambiguous. Germline CDR1 and CDR2: SGDLS and YYNGEE. V was clipped by 3 bases and J by 2 bases, with 4 bases between them. This CDR3 comprises 12 residues. The CDR3 DNA reads as TGTGCCAGCAGCGCCTACACAGATACGCAGTATTTT. Its translation: CASSAYTDTQYF. Supplemented by reference TRBV9 and TRBJ2-3, the full variable domain reads DSGVTQTPKHLITATGQRVTLRCSPRSGDLSVYWYQQSLDQGLQFLIQYYNGEERAKGNILERFSAQQFPDLHSELNLSSLELGDSALYFCASSAYTDTQYFGPGTRLTVL.

The chain recombines TRBV2 with TRBJ2-3; 7 bases fit TRBD1. The V segment lost 5 bases and the J segment 1 base; nucleotides outside the gene matches: 15. Germline lookup yields CDR1 SNHLY and CDR2 FYNNEI. The CDR3 is 18 amino acids. The CDR3 coding sequence is TGTGCCAGCAGTTTAACCGAGTCCCAGGGGGTTGGCACAGATACGCAGTATTTT. Translating gives CASSLTESQGVGTDTQYF.

The chain has TRBV3-1 (or the pseudogene TRBV3-2) and TRBJ2-1; 9 bases are shared with TRBD2. This CDR3 comprises 18 residues. Germline V CDR1 and CDR2: LGHDT, YNNKEL (reference sequence). Unmatched junction bases numbered 10, after V lost 4 bases and J lost 0 bases. CDR3 loop: CASSPGTSSRSSYNEQFF. Here the CDR3 DNA reads TGTGCCAGCAGCCCCGGGACTAGCTCGAGGAGCTCCTACAATGAGCAGTTCTTC.

DNA of the CDR3: TGTGCCAGCTCAACTAGACAGGGGGCAACCGACACTGAAGCTTTCTTT. Protein product: CASSTRQGATDTEAFF. This chain uses TRBV18 with TRBJ1-1; the match to TRBD1 covers 10 bases. V shed 5 bases, J shed 3 bases, and the junction held 9 bases outside the gene matches. This CDR3 has 16 amino acids. The V gene's germline CDR1 is KGHSH and CDR2 LQKENI.

The gene calls are TRBV7-3 and TRBJ2-1, with 10 bases fitting TRBD1. V gave up 4 bases and J gave up 10 bases; unmatched junction bases: 7. CDR3 length: 14 residues. Germline V gene sequence: CDR1 SGHTA, CDR2 FQGTGA. CDR3 sequence (DNA): TGTGCCAGCAGCTCCCGGGACAGGGGTGGCGAGCAGTTCTTC. It yields the protein CASSSRDRGGEQFF.

The chain carries TRBV7-2 and TRBJ1-2; D perhaps matches TRBD1 (6 bases). V was clipped by 1 base and J by 2 bases, with 14 bases between them. This CDR3 region has 16 residues. Germline V gives CDR1 SGHTA, CDR2 FQGNSA. The CDR3 loop reads CASSLDSRGGNYGYTF. As DNA, the CDR3 is TGTGCCAGCAGCTTAGACTCCAGGGGCGGCAACTATGGCTACACCTTC.

The table lists this clone with a count of one. This chain connects TRBV15 to TRBJ1-4; D is possibly TRBD1 (5 bases). Per the germline V gene, CDR1 is LNHNV and CDR2 is YYDKDF (reference sequence). V dropped 1 base and J dropped 2 bases, with 11 bases sitting between them. The CDR3 contains 16 residues. In DNA form, the CDR3 reads TGTGCCACCAGCAGAGTCCCTCCAGGGACTAATGAAAAACTGTTTTTT. It yields the protein CATSRVPPGTNEKLFF.

V usage is TRBV5-4 and J usage is TRBJ1-4; 7 bases agree with TRBD1. The ends lost 1 base at V and 8 bases at J; junction bases unmatched: 5. The V gene's germline CDR1 is SGHNT and CDR2 YYREEE (reference sequence). CDR3 length: 14 residues. The CDR3 bases are TGTGCCAGCAGCTTGAAGGGGGCGGGAGAAAAACTGTTTTTT. Protein sequence: CASSLKGAGEKLFF. The full variable domain, in which reference TRBV5-4 and TRBJ1-4 provide the parts outside the CDR3, is ETGVTQSPTHLIKTRGQQVTLRCSSQSGHNTVSWYQQALGQGPQFIFQYYREEENGRGNFPPRFSGLQFPNYSSELNVNALELDDSALYLCASSLKGAGEKLFFGSGTQLSVL.